This passage covers 13 T cell receptor beta chains from one sample sequenced in a study of PD-1 blockade in classical Hodgkin lymphoma. Every single patient, without exception, relapsed after autologous stem cell transplantation, and brentuximab vedotin exposure varied. The method was immunoSEQ multiplex PCR; TCRdb's version includes in-frame clones alone and lacks a portion of them. The data hold roughly 81,000 clones, with around 90% observed a single time. Sequenced material: peripheral blood mononuclear cells (PBMCs), taken before the second cycle of nivolumab. The receptors come from a human donor with classical Hodgkin lymphoma.

The V call is TRBV11-2, the J call TRBJ1-2; D may be TRBD1 (5 bases). This CDR3 is built from 16 residues. CDR1 is SGHAT and CDR2 is FQNNGV in the germline V gene. The V end lost 7 bases, the J end lost 4 bases, and 22 bases lay between the germline ends. CDR3 in DNA: TGTGCCAGCAAGACTACTGGACAACACACCACCTATGGCTACACCTTC. Its translation: CASKTTGQHTTYGYTF.

The chain combines TRBV7-9 with TRBJ1-2; 9 bases align to TRBD1. Germline values: CDR1 SEHNR, CDR2 FQNEAQ (reference sequence). CDR3 length: 15 amino acids. V lost 4 bases, J lost 4 bases, and 7 bases stayed unmatched. The CDR3 coding sequence is TGTGCCAGCAGCTCAGGGACAGGGCGGGGCTATGGCTACACCTTC. Its protein is CASSSGTGRGYGYTF.

The rearrangement joins TRBV11-2 to TRBJ2-7, with no clear D. The germline V gene has CDR1 SGHAT and CDR2 FQNNGV. Trimming took off 3 bases at V and 3 bases at J, with 18 bases between the two ends. This CDR3 has 16 amino acids. The CDR3 spells CASSFPAGSPLYEQYF. The CDR3 region has the DNA TGTGCCAGCAGCTTCCCCGCTGGGTCCCCTCTCTACGAGCAGTACTTC.

This clone has more than one count but fewer than ten. This rearrangement joins TRBV29-1 to TRBJ2-7, with D unclear. CDR3 length: 13 amino acids. The germline V gene encodes CDR1 SQVTM and CDR2 ANQGSEA. V lost 7 bases to trimming and J lost 0 bases, with 13 bases between them. CDR3 in amino acids: CSAWDPRSYEQYF. CDR3 in DNA: TGCAGCGCATGGGATCCCCGCTCCTACGAGCAGTACTTC.

The chain is built from TRBV2 and TRBJ2-1; 9 bases are a match to TRBD2. The CDR3 is 20 amino acids. Germline values: CDR1 SNHLY, CDR2 FYNNEI. With V trimmed by 0 bases and J by 7 bases, 19 bases remained unmatched. CDR3 loop: CASSEALGTSGRSRNNEQFF. Written as DNA, the CDR3 is TGTGCCAGCAGTGAAGCGCTTGGCACTAGCGGGCGGAGTCGGAATAATGAGCAGTTCTTC.

The chain has TRBV2 and TRBJ1-5; D is unclear. The CDR3 is made up of 13 amino acids. CDR1 SNHLY and CDR2 FYNNEI come from the germline V gene. The V gene lost 6 bases and the J gene lost 1 base, with 7 bases spanning the gap. The CDR3 loop reads CASRGLSNQPQHF. The DNA for the CDR3 is TGTGCCAGCAGGGGTTTGAGCAATCAGCCCCAGCATTTT.

This chain joins TRBV18 and TRBJ1-1, with no clear D. The CDR3 totals 14 residues. The germline gives CDR1 KGHSH, CDR2 LQKENI. Trimming pared 5 bases from V and 4 bases from J, leaving 14 bases between. In DNA, the CDR3 is TGTGCCAGCTCATCTGGAACAGCCGCCACTGAAGCTTTCTTT. Translated: CASSSGTAATEAFF.

The J gene is TRBJ2-7, the V gene TRBV28; 8 bases line up with TRBD2. Trimming cost V 3 bases and J 3 bases; bases outside gene matches: 4. The CDR3 length is 14 residues. The germline CDR1 and CDR2 sequences are MDHEN and SYDVKM. DNA of the CDR3: TGTGCCAGCAGTTTTTCTAGCGGGCTCTACGAGCAGTACTTC. This encodes CASSFSSGLYEQYF.

This chain connects TRBV6-5 to TRBJ1-2, with 9 bases matching TRBD1. V was pared by 5 bases and J by 8 bases, with 9 bases of the junction left unmatched. The germline V gene has CDR1 MNHEY and CDR2 SVGAGI. This CDR3 comprises 14 residues. Here the CDR3 reads CASSRLGTGSGYTF. CDR3 nucleotide sequence: TGTGCCAGCAGTCGCTTAGGGACAGGGTCCGGCTACACCTTC.

The chain is built from TRBV6-1 and TRBJ2-3; 7 bases fit TRBD1. J gave up 0 bases and V 6 bases, and 6 bases lay outside the gene matches. The CDR3 consists of 15 residues. CDR1 MNHNS and CDR2 SASEGT come from the germline V gene. CDR3 in amino acids: CASRRQGRSTDTQYF. DNA for the CDR3: TGTGCCAGCAGACGACAGGGTAGAAGCACAGATACGCAGTATTTT.

V and J are TRBV5-6 and TRBJ2-3, with a possible D match to TRBD1 (6 bases). Looked up from germline, CDR1 is SGHDT and CDR2 is YYEEEE. The CDR3 runs to 14 residues. V dropped 6 bases and J dropped 3 bases, with 14 bases sitting between them. CDR3 amino acids: CASMGAAFTDTQYF. The CDR3 DNA reads as TGTGCCAGCATGGGGGCAGCCTTTACAGATACGCAGTATTTT.

The gene calls are TRBV6-1 and TRBJ1-1, with a possible D match to TRBD1 (6 bases). Trimming shortened V by 9 bases and J by 3 bases, and 17 bases separated the two germline ends. CDR3 length: 14 residues. Germline V gene sequence: CDR1 MNHNS, CDR2 SASEGT. In DNA, the CDR3 is TGTGCCAGTTGGGGGGGCACCCAATACACTGAAGCTTTCTTT. This translates into CASWGGTQYTEAFF.

The gene calls are TRBV19 and TRBJ1-2, with D possibly TRBD1 on 5 matching bases. The CDR3 totals 12 residues. Germline V gene lookup returns CDR1 LNHDA and CDR2 SQIVND (reference sequence). V gave up 6 bases and J gave up 8 bases, with 13 bases separating them. This chain's CDR3 is CASSPPGTGYTF. CDR3 DNA sequence: TGTGCCAGTAGCCCGCCAGGGACGGGCTACACCTTC. Full variable domain (outside the CDR3, taken from reference TRBV19 and TRBJ1-2): DGGITQSPKYLFRKEGQNVTLSCEQNLNHDAMYWYRQDPGQGLRLIYYSQIVNDFQKGDIAEGYSVSREKKESFPLTVTSAQKNPTAFYLCASSPPGTGYTFGSGTRLTVV.